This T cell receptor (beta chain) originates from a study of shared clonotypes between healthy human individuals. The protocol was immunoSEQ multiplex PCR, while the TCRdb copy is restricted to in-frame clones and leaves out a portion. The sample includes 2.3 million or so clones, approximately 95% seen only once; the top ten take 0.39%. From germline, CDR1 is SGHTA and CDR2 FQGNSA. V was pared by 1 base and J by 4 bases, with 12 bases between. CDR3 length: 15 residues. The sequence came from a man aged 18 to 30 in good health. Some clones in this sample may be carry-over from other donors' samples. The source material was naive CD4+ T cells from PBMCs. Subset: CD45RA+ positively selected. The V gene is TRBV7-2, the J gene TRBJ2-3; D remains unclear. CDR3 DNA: TGTGCCAGCAGCTTAGTTAGAGTGATGGCAGATACGCAGTATTTT. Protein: CASSLVRVMADTQYF.